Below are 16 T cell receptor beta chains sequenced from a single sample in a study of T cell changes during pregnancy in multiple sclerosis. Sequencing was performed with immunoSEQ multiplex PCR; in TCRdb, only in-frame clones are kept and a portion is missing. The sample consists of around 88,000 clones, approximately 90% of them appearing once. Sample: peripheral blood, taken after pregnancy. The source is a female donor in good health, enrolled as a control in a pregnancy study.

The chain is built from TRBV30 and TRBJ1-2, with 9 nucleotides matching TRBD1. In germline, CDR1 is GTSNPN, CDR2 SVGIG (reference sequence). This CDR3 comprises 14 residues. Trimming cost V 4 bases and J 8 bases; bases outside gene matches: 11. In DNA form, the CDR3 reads TGTGCCTGGAACCTAGGACAGGGGTCGACCGGCTACACCTTC. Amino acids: CAWNLGQGSTGYTF.

The CDR3 sequence: CASTHSYEQYF. The CDR3 nucleotides read TGTGCCAGCACGCACTCATACGAGCAGTACTTC. The chain has TRBV28 and TRBJ2-7, with no clear D. The germline CDR1 and CDR2 sequences are MDHEN and SYDVKM. CDR3 size: 11 residues. V was cut by 7 bases and J by 4 bases, with 8 bases left in between. The full variable domain, with the rest looked up from reference TRBV28 and TRBJ2-7, is DVKVTQSSRYLVKRTGEKVFLECVQDMDHENMFWYRQDPGLGLRLIYFSYDVKMKEKGDIPEGYSVSREKKERFSLILESASTNQTSMYLCASTHSYEQYFGPGTRLTVT.

The CDR3 DNA reads TGTGCCAGCTCACCACCAGGGGGGGGAGCTTTCTTT. This sequence encodes CASSPPGGGAFF. The rearrangement uses TRBV18 and TRBJ1-1; D possibly corresponds to TRBD1 (6 bases). Per the germline V gene, CDR1 is KGHSH and CDR2 is LQKENI. With 0 bases removed from V and 10 bases from J, the gap between germline ends came to 9 bases. The CDR3 contains 12 residues.

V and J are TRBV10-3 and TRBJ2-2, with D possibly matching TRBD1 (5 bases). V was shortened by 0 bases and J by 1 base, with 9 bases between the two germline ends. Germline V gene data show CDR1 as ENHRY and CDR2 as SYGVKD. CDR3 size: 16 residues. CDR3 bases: TGTGCCATCAGTGAGTCGCGACAGATGAACACCGGGGAGCTGTTTTTT. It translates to CAISESRQMNTGELFF.

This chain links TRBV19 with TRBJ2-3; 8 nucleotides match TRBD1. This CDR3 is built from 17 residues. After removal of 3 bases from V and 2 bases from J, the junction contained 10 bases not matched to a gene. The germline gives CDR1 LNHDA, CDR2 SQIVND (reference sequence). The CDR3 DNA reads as TGTGCCAGTAGTATGTCCGAATGGGACAGGCCCACAGATACGCAGTATTTT. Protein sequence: CASSMSEWDRPTDTQYF.

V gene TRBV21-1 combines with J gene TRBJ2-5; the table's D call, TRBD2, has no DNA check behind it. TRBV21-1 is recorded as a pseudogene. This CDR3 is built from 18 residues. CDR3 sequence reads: CASSSLHSTSGAKETQYF. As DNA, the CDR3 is TGTGCCAGCAGCAGCCTTCATTCGACTAGCGGGGCAAAAGAGACCCAGTACTTC.

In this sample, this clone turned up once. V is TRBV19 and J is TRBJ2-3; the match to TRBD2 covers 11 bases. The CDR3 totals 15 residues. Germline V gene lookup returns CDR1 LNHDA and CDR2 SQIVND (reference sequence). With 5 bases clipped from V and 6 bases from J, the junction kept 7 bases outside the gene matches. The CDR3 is CASSLVTSGKDTQYF. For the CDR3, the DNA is TGTGCCAGTAGTCTGGTGACTAGCGGGAAGGATACGCAGTATTTT.

DNA for the CDR3: TGTGCCAGCAGTGGACAGATGGTTAGCAATCAGCCCCAGCATTTT. Translation gives CASSGQMVSNQPQHF. The chain joins TRBV2 to TRBJ1-5; possible D gene TRBD1, 5 bases. This CDR3 spans 15 amino acids. The germline V gene has CDR1 SNHLY and CDR2 FYNNEI. With 4 bases removed from V and 0 bases from J, the gap between germline ends came to 10 bases. Using reference TRBV2 and TRBJ1-5 for the parts outside the CDR3, the full variable domain is EPEVTQTPSHQVTQMGQEVILRCVPISNHLYFYWYRQILGQKVEFLVSFYNNEISEKSEIFDDQFSVERPDGSNFTLKIRSTKLEDSAMYFCASSGQMVSNQPQHFGDGTRLSIL.

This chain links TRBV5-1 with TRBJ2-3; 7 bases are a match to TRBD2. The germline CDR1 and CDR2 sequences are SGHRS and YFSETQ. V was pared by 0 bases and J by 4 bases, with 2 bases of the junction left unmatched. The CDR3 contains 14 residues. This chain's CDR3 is CASSLGLAADTQYF. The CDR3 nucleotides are TGCGCCAGCAGCTTGGGTCTAGCGGCAGATACGCAGTATTTT.

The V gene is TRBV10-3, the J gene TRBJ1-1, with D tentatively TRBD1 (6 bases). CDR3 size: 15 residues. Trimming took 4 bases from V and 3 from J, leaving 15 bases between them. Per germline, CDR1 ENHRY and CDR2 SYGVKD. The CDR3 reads CAISAVQGSDTEAFF. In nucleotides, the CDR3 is TGTGCCATCAGTGCGGTTCAGGGGAGCGACACTGAAGCTTTCTTT.

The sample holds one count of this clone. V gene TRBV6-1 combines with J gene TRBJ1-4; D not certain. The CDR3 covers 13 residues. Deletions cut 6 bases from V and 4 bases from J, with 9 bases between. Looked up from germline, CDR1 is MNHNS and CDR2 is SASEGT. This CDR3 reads CASRSTNNEKLFF. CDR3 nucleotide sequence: TGTGCCAGCAGAAGCACGAATAATGAAAAACTGTTTTTT.

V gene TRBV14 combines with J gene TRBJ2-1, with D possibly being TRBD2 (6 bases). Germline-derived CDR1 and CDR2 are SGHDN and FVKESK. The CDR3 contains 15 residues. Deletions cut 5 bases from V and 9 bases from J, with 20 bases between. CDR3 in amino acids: CASSAIWGSEGEQFF. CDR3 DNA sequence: TGTGCCAGCAGCGCAATCTGGGGATCGGAGGGTGAGCAGTTCTTC.

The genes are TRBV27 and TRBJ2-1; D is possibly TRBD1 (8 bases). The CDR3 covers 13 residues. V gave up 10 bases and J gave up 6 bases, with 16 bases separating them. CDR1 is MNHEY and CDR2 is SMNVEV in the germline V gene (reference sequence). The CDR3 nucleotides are TGTGCCATCAAGACAGGGGAGGGCAATGAGCAGTTCTTC. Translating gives CAIKTGEGNEQFF.

CDR3 in DNA: TGCGCCAGCAGCCATGGGCAGGGAGGAAACACCATATATTTT. Amino acid sequence: CASSHGQGGNTIYF. V is TRBV4-1 and J is TRBJ1-3, with a weak D call TRBD1 (5 bases). The CDR3 is 14 residues long. V shed 3 bases and J shed 4 bases, with 10 bases lying between them. CDR1 MGHRA and CDR2 YSYEKL come from the germline V gene.

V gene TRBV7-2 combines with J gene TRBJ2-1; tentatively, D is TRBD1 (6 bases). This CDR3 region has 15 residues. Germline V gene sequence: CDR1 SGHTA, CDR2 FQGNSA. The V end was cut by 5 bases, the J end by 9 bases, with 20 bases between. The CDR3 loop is CASSTGPPTQSEQFF. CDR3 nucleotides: TGTGCCAGCAGCACAGGGCCACCCACACAATCTGAGCAGTTCTTC.

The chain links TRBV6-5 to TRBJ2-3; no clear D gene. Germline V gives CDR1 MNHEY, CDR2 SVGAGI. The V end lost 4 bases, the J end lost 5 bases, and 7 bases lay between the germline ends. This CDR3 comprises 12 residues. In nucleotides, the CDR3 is TGTGCCAGCAGTTCGACTGGAGATACGCAGTATTTT. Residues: CASSSTGDTQYF.